These T cell receptor beta chains were read from a single sample in a study of patients and donors after allogeneic stem cell transplantation. One entry per CDR3 protein results from TCRdb running MiXCR on the RT-PCR reads. Seen here are 800,000 to 1,000,000 distinct CDR3 sequences, about a sixth observed once, and the top ten hold around 5.5%. The sample comprised blood, either unsorted or a sorted T cell fraction (not recorded which). The receptors were sampled from a human donor who was either an allogeneic HSCT recipient or a stem cell or donor lymphocyte infusion donor (not recorded which). It is not recorded whose cells these are; they may come from a transplant donor. CDR3s include the opening cysteine and the closing phenylalanine or tryptophan. D genes are given only for firm matches. Only part of the rows carry a size: once, few, many, or a class if the clone is expanded.

.,TRBV7-3,TRBJ1-2,13,.,CASSAGTAHGYTF,TGTGCCAGCAGCGCAGGGACGGCTCATGGCTACACCTTC
few,TRBV5-1,TRBJ2-7,19,TRBD2,CASSGPGTSGGPVFYEQYF,TGCGCCAGCAGCGGACCGGGGACTAGCGGGGGGCCTGTCTTCTACGAGCAGTACTTC
few,TRBV20-1,TRBJ1-5,14,.,CSVSIGVGNQPQHF,TGCAGTGTTTCGATAGGGGTTGGGAATCAGCCCCAGCATTTT
few,TRBV15,TRBJ1-6,15,.,CATSRDSGVKARLHF,TGTGCCACCAGCAGAGATAGCGGGGTAAAGGCGCGCCTCCACTTT
few,TRBV5-1,TRBJ1-1,16,.,CASSLKPGHRNTEAFF,TGCGCCAGCAGCCTAAAACCGGGACACCGGAACACTGAAGCTTTCTTT
.,TRBV4-1,TRBJ2-7,16,TRBD2,CASSQGATSGFEEQYF,TGCGCCAGCAGCCAGGGGGCGACTAGCGGGTTTGAGGAGCAGTACTTC
many,TRBV12-3/TRBV12-4,TRBJ2-1,13,.,CASSLRQAAKQFF,TGTGCCAGCAGTTTGAGGCAGGCCGCTAAGCAGTTCTTC
few,TRBV12-3/TRBV12-4,TRBJ1-5,15,.,CASRQSDSSNQPQHF,TGTGCCAGCAGACAATCAGACAGTAGCAATCAGCCCCAGCATTTT
.,TRBV20-1,TRBJ1-3,13,.,CSATRGAGNTIYF,TGCAGTGCTACCCGCGGGGCTGGAAACACCATATATTTT
.,TRBV6-2/TRBV6-3,TRBJ1-5,14,.,CASSYWGVGQPQHF,TGTGCCAGCAGTTACTGGGGCGTAGGGCAGCCCCAGCATTTT
.,TRBV4-1,TRBJ1-1,16,.,CASSHRPVEWDTEAFF,TGCGCCAGCAGCCATAGGCCAGTGGAATGGGACACTGAAGCTTTCTTT
many,TRBV12-3/TRBV12-4,TRBJ1-5,13,TRBD1,CASRGQGGQPQHF,TGTGCCAGCAGGGGACAGGGAGGTCAGCCCCAGCATTTT
few,TRBV6-2/TRBV6-3,TRBJ2-7,15,TRBD2,CASSSPSRGGYEQYF,TGTGCCAGCAGTTCGCCCTCGCGGGGGGGGTACGAGCAGTACTTC